This is a list of T cell receptor beta chains from one sample in a study of blood T cells in healthy people across ages. A single record per CDR3 protein comes from TCRdb applying MiXCR to the 5' RACE reads. The sample has over 1.5 million distinct CDR3 sequences, roughly 52% seen once. The sequenced material came from blood. The receptors stem from a woman between 35 and 50 years old in good health. Both conserved end residues are part of each CDR3. D genes are given only for firm matches. Where a row states a size, it is once, few, many or the class of an expanded clone; other rows omit it.

- | TRBJ2-7 | TRBD2 | TRBV6-2/TRBV6-3 | 15 | CASSSLGLARNEQYF | TGTGCCAGCAGTTCGCTGGGACTAGCACGCAATGAGCAGTACTTC
once | TRBJ2-7 | - | TRBV27 | 15 | CASSPLVRRPYEQYF | TGTGCCAGCAGTCCCTTAGTAAGGCGGCCCTACGAGCAGTACTTC
few | TRBJ2-7 | - | TRBV20-1 | 14 | CSASREYDTYEQYF | TGCAGTGCAAGCAGGGAGTATGACACCTACGAGCAGTACTTC
- | TRBJ2-7 | - | TRBV3-1 | 12 | CASSQGVLEQYF | TGTGCCAGCAGCCAAGGTGTCCTAGAGCAGTACTTC
- | TRBJ2-4 | - | TRBV29-1 | 14 | CSARRGSAKNIQYF | TGCAGCGCCCGACGGGGGAGTGCCAAAAACATTCAGTACTTC
few | TRBJ1-2 | TRBD1 | TRBV10-3 | 17 | CAISESATGYIDYGYTF | TGTGCCATCAGTGAGTCAGCGACAGGGTATATTGACTATGGCTACACCTTC
- | TRBJ1-4 | TRBD1 | TRBV6-1 | 19 | CASSPLSAGTGGGGEKLFF | TGTGCCAGCAGTCCACTATCCGCGGGGACAGGGGGCGGGGGTGAAAAACTGTTTTTT
few | TRBJ2-5 | - | TRBV7-2 | 15 | CASSLNYSPFETQYF | TGTGCCAGCAGCTTAAACTACTCCCCTTTTGAGACCCAGTACTTC
few | TRBJ2-5 | - | TRBV5-1 | 14 | CASSVSQGQMAQYF | TGCGCCAGCAGCGTCAGCCAGGGTCAAATGGCCCAGTACTTC
- | TRBJ2-7 | - | TRBV7-9 | 14 | CASSLGIRAYEQYF | TGTGCCAGCAGCTTAGGTATCAGGGCCTACGAGCAGTACTTC
many | TRBJ2-1 | - | TRBV5-1 | 15 | CASSPRDLVLNEQFF | TGCGCCAGCAGCCCTCGGGACCTTGTTCTGAATGAGCAGTTCTTC
- | TRBJ1-4 | - | TRBV20-1 | 14 | CSARERAWNEKLFF | TGCAGTGCTAGGGAACGGGCTTGGAACGAAAAACTGTTTTTT
- | TRBJ2-4 | - | TRBV6-5 | 17 | CASSYSRWGNAKNIQYF | TGTGCCAGCAGTTACTCGCGTTGGGGAAACGCCAAAAACATTCAGTACTTC
- | TRBJ2-7 | TRBD2 | TRBV12-3/TRBV12-4 | 15 | CASSPVAGGSYEQYF | TGTGCCAGCAGTCCGGTAGCGGGGGGCTCCTACGAGCAGTACTTC
- | TRBJ2-3 | - | TRBV7-9 | 16 | CASSPSTGHYTDTQYF | TGTGCCAGCAGCCCCTCAACGGGACACTACACGGATACGCAGTATTTT
- | TRBJ2-1 | TRBD2 | TRBV2 | 13 | CASAGTTTIGQFF | TGTGCCAGCGCCGGGACTACTACAATTGGGCAGTTCTTC
- | TRBJ1-1 | - | TRBV6-5 | 15 | CASRKPGSRNTEAFF | TGTGCCAGCAGAAAACCAGGGAGTCGGAACACTGAAGCTTTCTTT
- | TRBJ1-6 | - | TRBV2 | 15 | CASSATVSYNSPLHF | TGTGCCAGCAGTGCGACAGTATCCTATAATTCACCCCTCCACTTT
- | TRBJ2-4 | TRBD1 | TRBV18 | 14 | CASSQDRSKNIQYF | TGTGCCAGCTCACAGGACAGGAGCAAAAACATTCAGTACTTC
- | TRBJ1-2 | - | TRBV28 | 16 | CASSYSSGGFNYGYTF | TGTGCCAGCAGTTACTCGTCGGGGGGCTTTAACTATGGCTACACCTTC
- | TRBJ2-3 | TRBD2 | TRBV28 | 16 | CASSLLRGGLRDTQYF | TGTGCCAGCAGTTTGTTGCGGGGGGGCCTGAGAGATACGCAGTATTTT
- | TRBJ2-7 | - | TRBV6-2/TRBV6-3 | 10 | CASSYGRQYF | TGTGCCAGCAGTTACGGCCGGCAGTACTTC
few | TRBJ2-7 | TRBD1 | TRBV7-2 | 18 | CASSFVGGGTGGSYEQYF | TGTGCCAGCAGCTTTGTGGGGGGAGGGACAGGGGGCTCCTACGAGCAGTACTTC
- | TRBJ1-4 | TRBD1 | TRBV4-1 | 15 | CASSQPGQINEKLFF | TGCGCCAGCAGCCAGCCGGGACAGATTAATGAAAAACTGTTTTTT
- | TRBJ1-2 | - | TRBV4-2 | 16 | CASSQGEGLANYGYTF | TGTGCCAGCAGCCAAGGTGAAGGATTAGCTAACTATGGCTACACCTTC
- | TRBJ2-1 | - | TRBV7-2 | 13 | CASSLGGRDQQFF | TGTGCCAGCAGCTTAGGGGGGCGGGATCAGCAGTTCTTC
few | TRBJ2-6 | - | TRBV6-2/TRBV6-3 | 17 | CASHSLVQPSGANVLTF | TGTGCCAGTCATTCACTCGTACAGCCCTCTGGGGCCAACGTCCTGACTTTC
- | TRBJ2-7 | TRBD2 | TRBV6-2/TRBV6-3 | 13 | CATTGLATHEQYF | TGTGCCACCACGGGACTAGCCACCCACGAGCAGTACTTC
- | TRBJ2-4 | - | TRBV24-1 | 16 | CATSDRKQGTKNIQYF | TGTGCCACCAGTGATCGAAAACAGGGAACCAAAAACATTCAGTACTTC
few | TRBJ2-7 | TRBD2 | TRBV20-1 | 14 | CSARSPAGPYEQYF | TGCAGTGCTAGATCCCCAGCGGGGCCTTACGAGCAGTACTTC
few | TRBJ2-5 | - | TRBV29-1 | 16 | CSVGRSATPKAETQYF | TGCAGCGTTGGGAGGTCGGCTACCCCGAAGGCGGAGACCCAGTACTTC
- | TRBJ2-3 | TRBD2 | TRBV29-1 | 14 | CGVEGGGGSDTQYF | TGCGGCGTCGAGGGGGGCGGGGGGTCAGATACGCAGTATTTT
- | TRBJ1-2 | - | TRBV6-2/TRBV6-3 | 13 | CASRDSSSYGYTF | TGTGCCAGCAGGGACAGTTCGTCTTATGGCTACACCTTC
- | TRBJ2-3 | TRBD2 | TRBV5-1 | 17 | CARERLAGISSTDTQYF | TGCGCCAGGGAGAGACTAGCGGGGATCTCTAGCACAGATACGCAGTATTTT
few | TRBJ2-1 | - | TRBV15 | 15 | CATSRGEARMHEQFF | TGTGCCACCAGCAGAGGGGAGGCTAGAATGCATGAGCAGTTCTTC
- | TRBJ2-5 | - | TRBV5-1 | 15 | CASSLRAAVGETQYF | TGCGCCAGCAGCTTGAGAGCGGCAGTCGGAGAGACCCAGTACTTC
few | TRBJ2-1 | TRBD1 | TRBV28 | 15 | CASRQGQVLWEEQFF | TGTGCCAGCAGGCAGGGACAGGTCCTATGGGAAGAGCAGTTCTTC
- | TRBJ2-1 | - | TRBV20-1 | 13 | CSAKFTAYNEQFF | TGCAGTGCTAAGTTTACGGCTTACAATGAGCAGTTCTTC
- | TRBJ1-2 | - | TRBV7-9 | 12 | CASSVQTGGYTF | TGTGCCAGCAGCGTACAAACAGGTGGCTACACCTTC
- | TRBJ2-1 | TRBD2 | TRBV20-1 | 14 | CSAREGGGGNEQFF | TGCAGTGCTAGAGAGGGGGGGGGAGGGAATGAGCAGTTCTTC